Below, 18 T cell receptor beta chains from the same sample are listed, as sequenced in a study of cytomegalovirus exposure and HLA in healthy donors. Primers for the PCR totalled 60 Vbeta and 13 Jbeta. Measured with immunoSEQ multiplex PCR; TCRdb has only the in-frame clones, and not every one. The sample has 150,000 to 200,000 clones, 75% to 90% seen once. The specimen was PBMCs. These receptors all come from a woman aged 45-65 years in good health and CMV-seropositive.

The V and J genes are TRBV5-8 and TRBJ1-1, with 7 bases identical to TRBD1. V was pared by 4 bases and J by 5 bases, with 11 bases of the junction left unmatched. The CDR3 runs 15 residues. Germline-derived CDR1 and CDR2 are SGHTS and YDEGEE. In nucleotides, the CDR3 is TGTGCCAGCAGCCACGCCAGGGGGACGGGGACTGAAGCTTTCTTT. It specifies CASSHARGTGTEAFF.

This chain connects TRBV4-1 to TRBJ2-7; tentatively, D is TRBD2 (6 bases). Germline CDR1 is MGHRA and CDR2 is YSYEKL. Trimming took off 7 bases at V and 6 bases at J, with 13 bases between the two ends. This CDR3 region has 12 residues. In nucleotides, the CDR3 is TGCGCCAGCAAAGGACTATCTGGCGAGCAGTACTTC. Translation gives CASKGLSGEQYF.

The V call is TRBV2, the J call TRBJ2-7; TRBD1 matches at 8 bases. This CDR3 spans 14 amino acids. Unmatched junction bases numbered 5, after V lost 4 bases and J lost 3 bases. Per the germline V gene, CDR1 is SNHLY and CDR2 is FYNNEI. CDR3: CASSGTGLVYEQYF. In nucleotides, the CDR3 is TGTGCCAGCAGTGGGACAGGGTTAGTCTACGAGCAGTACTTC. The full variable domain, completed using reference TRBV2 and TRBJ2-7, is EPEVTQTPSHQVTQMGQEVILRCVPISNHLYFYWYRQILGQKVEFLVSFYNNEISEKSEIFDDQFSVERPDGSNFTLKIRSTKLEDSAMYFCASSGTGLVYEQYFGPGTRLTVT.

J is TRBJ2-1 and V is TRBV6-6, with TRBD2 identical over 11 bases. From germline, CDR1 is MNHNY and CDR2 SVGAGI (reference sequence). The J segment lost 6 bases and the V segment lost 1 base, leaving 5 bases of the junction unmatched. The CDR3 is made up of 16 amino acids. The CDR3 coding sequence is TGTGCCAGCAGTTACTTCGTAGCGGGGGGGTTCAATGAGCAGTTCTTC. Translating gives CASSYFVAGGFNEQFF.

CDR3 nucleotide sequence: TGTGCCAGCAGCTTGTTTCTGACAGATACGCAGTATTTT. Amino acids: CASSLFLTDTQYF. The gene calls are TRBV5-6 and TRBJ2-3; D is ambiguous. The CDR3 has 13 amino acids. The germline gives CDR1 SGHDT, CDR2 YYEEEE. The V and J ends lost 1 base and 3 bases respectively, with 6 bases between them.

The CDR3 sequence: CASSESSSGVGNEQFF. As DNA, the CDR3 is TGCGCCAGCAGTGAGTCATCTAGCGGGGTGGGCAATGAGCAGTTCTTC. The V and J genes are TRBV10-2 and TRBJ2-1, with 9 bases lining up with TRBD2. CDR3 length: 16 amino acids. The V and J ends lost 0 bases and 6 bases, in that order; junction bases with no gene match: 6. Germline loops: CDR1 WSHSY, CDR2 SAAADI.

CDR3 loop: CASSERETQYF. DNA of the CDR3: TGTGCCAGTAGTGAGCGGGAGACCCAGTACTTC. The chain employs TRBV19 and TRBJ2-5; the D gene is possibly TRBD2 (5 bases). Germline CDR1 LNHDA, CDR2 SQIVND (reference sequence). CDR3 length: 11 residues. Trimming took 5 bases from V and 5 from J, leaving 6 bases between them. Supplemented by reference TRBV19 and TRBJ2-5, the full variable domain reads DGGITQSPKYLFRKEGQNVTLSCEQNLNHDAMYWYRQDPGQGLRLIYYSQIVNDFQKGDIAEGYSVSREKKESFPLTVTSAQKNPTAFYLCASSERETQYFGPGTRLLVL.

The chain combines TRBV19 with TRBJ2-7; 7 positions match TRBD1. CDR1 and CDR2 from the germline V gene are LNHDA and SQIVND (reference sequence). After removal of 5 bases from V and 7 bases from J, the junction contained 11 bases not matched to a gene. This CDR3 contains 14 residues. The DNA of the CDR3 is TGTGCCAGTAGTCCCGGGGACAGCTCGGGAGAGCAGTACTTC. Protein: CASSPGDSSGEQYF.

This chain connects TRBV19 to TRBJ1-6; 8 bases line up with TRBD1. The CDR3 totals 17 residues. After removal of 5 bases from V and 9 bases from J, the junction contained 15 bases not matched to a gene. The germline V gene encodes CDR1 LNHDA and CDR2 SQIVND (reference sequence). The CDR3 DNA reads TGTGCCAGTAGTTCCGGGACAGGAGGCCCATTTGGTTCACCCCTCCACTTT. Amino acid sequence: CASSSGTGGPFGSPLHF.

The chain's CDR3 is CSVEGGLGLNEQFF. The CDR3 bases are TGCAGCGTTGAAGGGGGACTAGGTCTTAATGAGCAGTTCTTC. The chain employs TRBV29-1 and TRBJ2-1; 8 nucleotides align to TRBD2. From germline, CDR1 is SQVTM and CDR2 ANQGSEA. Unmatched junction bases numbered 6, after V lost 1 base and J lost 7 bases. This CDR3 contains 14 residues.

The genes are TRBV27 and TRBJ1-5, with TRBD1 matching 7 bases. Germline V gene lookup returns CDR1 MNHEY and CDR2 SMNVEV (reference sequence). Germline trimming cut 2 bases from V and 0 bases from J; bases unmatched to any gene: 19. CDR3 length: 21 amino acids. DNA for the CDR3: TGTGCCAGCAGTTTAGTAGCCCCCGGGACAGACTTTTCCTATAGCAATCAGCCCCAGCATTTT. Translated, it gives CASSLVAPGTDFSYSNQPQHF.

The chain uses TRBV19 and TRBJ2-1, with 8 bases aligning to TRBD2. Trimming at V came to 5 bases and at J to 7 bases, leaving 4 bases not matched to a gene. This CDR3 comprises 13 residues. Germline V gives CDR1 LNHDA, CDR2 SQIVND (reference sequence). CDR3 loop: CASSSTGGNEQFF. CDR3 nucleotides: TGTGCCAGTAGTTCGACGGGGGGGAATGAGCAGTTCTTC.

This clone appeared a few times. The V call is TRBV6-6, the J call TRBJ2-4; 16 bases map to TRBD2. V lost 5 bases, J lost 8 bases, and 6 bases stayed unmatched. Germline lookup yields CDR1 MNHNY and CDR2 SVGAGI (reference sequence). The CDR3 loop spans 16 amino acids. The CDR3 here is CASSTGTSGRGDIQYF. For the CDR3, the DNA is TGTGCCAGCAGTACTGGGACTAGCGGGAGGGGGGACATTCAGTACTTC.

The rearrangement links TRBV7-3 to TRBJ2-7, with 9 nucleotides matching TRBD1. Germline lookup yields CDR1 SGHTA and CDR2 FQGTGA. This CDR3 comprises 15 residues. Trimming cost V 5 bases and J 2 bases; bases outside gene matches: 7. The CDR3 coding sequence is TGTGCCAGCAGCGCAATCCGGGACAGGGCCTACGAGCAGTACTTC. It translates to CASSAIRDRAYEQYF.

This clone was recorded only once. J is TRBJ2-3 and V is TRBV7-7, with TRBD2 identical over 10 bases. Trimming cost V 1 base and J 4 bases; bases outside gene matches: 8. There are 17 residues in the CDR3. The germline CDR1 and CDR2 sequences are SSHAT and FNYEAQ (reference sequence). The CDR3 DNA reads TGTGCCAGCAGCTTAGATCCTAGCGGGAGTGGGGCAGATACGCAGTATTTT. Its protein is CASSLDPSGSGADTQYF.

The chain uses TRBV2 and TRBJ2-5; D unclear. The J call may be in error: the DNA end matches TRBJ2-7 better. There are 12 residues in the CDR3. CDR1 and CDR2 from the germline V gene are SNHLY and FYNNEI. The CDR3 is CASSELFYEQYF. In DNA, the CDR3 is TGTGCCAGCAGTGAGCTATTCTACGAGCAGTACTTC.

The chain couples TRBV5-4 to TRBJ1-2, with a possible D match to TRBD1 (6 bases). The length of the CDR3 is 14 residues. V lost 0 bases to trimming and J lost 4 bases, with 10 bases between them. The germline V gene encodes CDR1 SGHNT and CDR2 YYREEE (reference sequence). The CDR3 DNA follows: TGTGCCAGCAGCTTGGTCGGGACAAGCTATGGCTACACCTTC. Translating it yields CASSLVGTSYGYTF.

V is TRBV6-5 and J is TRBJ2-7; TRBD1 is a possible D gene (6 bases). CDR1 is MNHEY, CDR2 SVGAGI, per germline. This CDR3 has 14 amino acids. Trimming removed 4 bases at V and 3 bases at J, with 13 bases between. The CDR3 DNA follows: TGTGCCAGCAGTTCCTCCGGGACAATCTACGAGCAGTACTTC. Its protein product is CASSSSGTIYEQYF.